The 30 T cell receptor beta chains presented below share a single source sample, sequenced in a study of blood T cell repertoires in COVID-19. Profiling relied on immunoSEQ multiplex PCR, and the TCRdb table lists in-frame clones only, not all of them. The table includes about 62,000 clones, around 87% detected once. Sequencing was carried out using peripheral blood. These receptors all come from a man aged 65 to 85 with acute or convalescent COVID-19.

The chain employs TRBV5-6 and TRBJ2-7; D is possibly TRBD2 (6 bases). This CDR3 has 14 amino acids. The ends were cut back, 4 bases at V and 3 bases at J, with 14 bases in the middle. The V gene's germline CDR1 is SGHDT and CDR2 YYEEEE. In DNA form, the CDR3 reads TGTGCCAGCAGCCGCCGGGACTTCAACTACGAGCAGTACTTC. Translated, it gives CASSRRDFNYEQYF.

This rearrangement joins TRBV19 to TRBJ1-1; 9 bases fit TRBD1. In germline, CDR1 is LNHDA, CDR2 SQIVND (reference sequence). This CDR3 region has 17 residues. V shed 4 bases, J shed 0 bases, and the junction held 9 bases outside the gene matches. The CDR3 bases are TGTGCCAGTAGTACTGGGACAGGGAGAACTATGAACACTGAAGCTTTCTTT. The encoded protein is CASSTGTGRTMNTEAFF.

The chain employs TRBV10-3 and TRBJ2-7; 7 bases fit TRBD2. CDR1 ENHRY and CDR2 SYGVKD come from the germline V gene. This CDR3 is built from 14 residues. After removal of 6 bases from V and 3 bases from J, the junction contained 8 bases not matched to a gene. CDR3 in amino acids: CAISLGGRDYEQYF. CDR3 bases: TGTGCCATCAGCTTGGGGGGGAGGGACTACGAGCAGTACTTC.

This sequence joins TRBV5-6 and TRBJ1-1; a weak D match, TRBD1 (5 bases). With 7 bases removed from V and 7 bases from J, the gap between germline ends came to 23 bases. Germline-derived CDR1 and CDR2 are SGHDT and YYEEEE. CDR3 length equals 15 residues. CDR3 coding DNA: TGTGCCAGCTACCCCTGGCACACGCCGGGGGTTGAAGCTTTCTTT. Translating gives CASYPWHTPGVEAFF.

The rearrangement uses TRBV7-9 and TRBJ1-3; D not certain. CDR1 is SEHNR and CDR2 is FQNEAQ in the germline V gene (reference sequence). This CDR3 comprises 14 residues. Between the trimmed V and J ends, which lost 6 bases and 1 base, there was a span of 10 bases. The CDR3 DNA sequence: TGTGCCAGCAGGCGCCAGGCTTCTGGAAACACCATATATTTT. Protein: CASRRQASGNTIYF.

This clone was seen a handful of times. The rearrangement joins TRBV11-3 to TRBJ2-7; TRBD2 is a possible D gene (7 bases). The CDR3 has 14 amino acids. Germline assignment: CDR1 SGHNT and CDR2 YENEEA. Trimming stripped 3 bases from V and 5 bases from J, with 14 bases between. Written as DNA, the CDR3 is TGTGCCAGCAGCTTTGAGAGGGAGGGGGACGAGCAGTACTTC. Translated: CASSFEREGDEQYF.

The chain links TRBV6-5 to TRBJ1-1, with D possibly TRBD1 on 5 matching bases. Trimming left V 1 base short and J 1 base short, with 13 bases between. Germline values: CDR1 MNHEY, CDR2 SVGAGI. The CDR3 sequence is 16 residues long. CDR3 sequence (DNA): TGTGCCAGCAGTTACTTCCCAGCCCAGGGGAACACTGAAGCTTTCTTT. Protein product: CASSYFPAQGNTEAFF.

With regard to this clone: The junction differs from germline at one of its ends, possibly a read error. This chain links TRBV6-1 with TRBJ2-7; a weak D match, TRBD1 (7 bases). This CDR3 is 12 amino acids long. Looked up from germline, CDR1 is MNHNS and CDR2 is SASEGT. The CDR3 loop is CASSEGRGPGDF. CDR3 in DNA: TGTGCCAGCAGTGAAGGAAGGGGGCCGGGGGACTTC.

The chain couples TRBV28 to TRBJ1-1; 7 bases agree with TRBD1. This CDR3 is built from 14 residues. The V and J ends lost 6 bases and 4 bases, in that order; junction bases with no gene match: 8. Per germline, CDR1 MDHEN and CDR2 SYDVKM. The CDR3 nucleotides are TGTGCCAGCAGGGGACAGCCACGGACCACTGAAGCTTTCTTT. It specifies CASRGQPRTTEAFF.

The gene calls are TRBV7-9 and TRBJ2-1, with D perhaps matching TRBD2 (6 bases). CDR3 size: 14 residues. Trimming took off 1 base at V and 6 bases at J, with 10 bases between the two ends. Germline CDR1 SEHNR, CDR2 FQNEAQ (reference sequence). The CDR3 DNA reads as TGTGCCAGCAGCTTAGTTGGGGGGACCAATGAGCAGTTCTTC. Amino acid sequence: CASSLVGGTNEQFF.

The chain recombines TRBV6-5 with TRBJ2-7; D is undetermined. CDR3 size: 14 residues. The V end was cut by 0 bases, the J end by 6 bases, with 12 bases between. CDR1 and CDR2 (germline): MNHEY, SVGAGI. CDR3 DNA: TGTGCCAGCAGTTACTCCGCCCAGGCCGGCGAGCAGTACTTC. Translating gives CASSYSAQAGEQYF.

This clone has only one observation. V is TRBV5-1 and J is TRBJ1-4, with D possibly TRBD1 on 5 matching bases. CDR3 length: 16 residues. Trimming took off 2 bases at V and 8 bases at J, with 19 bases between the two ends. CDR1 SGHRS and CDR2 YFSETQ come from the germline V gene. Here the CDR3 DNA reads TGCGCCAGCAGCTTTACCGGGAGTAAGGGGCGGGAAAAACTGTTTTTT. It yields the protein CASSFTGSKGREKLFF.

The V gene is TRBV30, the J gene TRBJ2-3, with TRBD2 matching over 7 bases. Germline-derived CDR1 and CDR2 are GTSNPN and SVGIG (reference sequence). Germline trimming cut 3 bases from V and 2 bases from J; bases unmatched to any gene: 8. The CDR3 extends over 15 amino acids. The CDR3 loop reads CAWSLGRGNTDTQYF. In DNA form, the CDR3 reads TGTGCCTGGAGCCTAGGGCGGGGGAACACAGATACGCAGTATTTT.

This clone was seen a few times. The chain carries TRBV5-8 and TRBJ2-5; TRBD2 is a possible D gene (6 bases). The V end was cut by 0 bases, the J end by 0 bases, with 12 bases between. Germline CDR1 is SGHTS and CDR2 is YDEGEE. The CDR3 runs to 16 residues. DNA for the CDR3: TGTGCCAGCAGCTTGGGGTCCGGGGGTGACCAAGAGACCCAGTACTTC. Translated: CASSLGSGGDQETQYF.

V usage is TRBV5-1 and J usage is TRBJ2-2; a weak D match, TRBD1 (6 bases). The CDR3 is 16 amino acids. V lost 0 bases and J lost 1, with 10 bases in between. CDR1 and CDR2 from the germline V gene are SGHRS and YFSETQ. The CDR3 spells CASSLGQGRNTGELFF. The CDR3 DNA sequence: TGCGCCAGCAGCTTGGGGCAGGGGAGGAACACCGGGGAGCTGTTTTTT.

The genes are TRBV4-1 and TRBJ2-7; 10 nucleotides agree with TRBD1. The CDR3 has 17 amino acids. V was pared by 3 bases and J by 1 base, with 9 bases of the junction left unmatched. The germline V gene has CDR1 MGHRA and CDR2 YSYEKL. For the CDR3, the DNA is TGCGCCAGCAGCCAGGATCAGACAGGGGGCTTTTCCTACGAGCAGTACTTC. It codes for CASSQDQTGGFSYEQYF.

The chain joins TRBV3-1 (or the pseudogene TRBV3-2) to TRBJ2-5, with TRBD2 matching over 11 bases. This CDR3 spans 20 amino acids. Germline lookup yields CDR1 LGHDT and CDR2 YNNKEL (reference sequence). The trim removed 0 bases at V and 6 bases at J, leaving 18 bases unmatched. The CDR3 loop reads CASSQERLAGGSENLKTQYF. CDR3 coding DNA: TGTGCCAGCAGCCAAGAACGGCTAGCGGGAGGATCCGAAAATTTGAAGACCCAGTACTTC.

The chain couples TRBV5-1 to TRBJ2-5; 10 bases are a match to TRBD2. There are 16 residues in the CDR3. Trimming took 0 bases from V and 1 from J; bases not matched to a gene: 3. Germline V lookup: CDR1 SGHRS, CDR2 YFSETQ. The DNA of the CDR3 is TGCGCCAGCAGCTTGGGACTAGCGGGTACCCAAGAGACCCAGTACTTC. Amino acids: CASSLGLAGTQETQYF. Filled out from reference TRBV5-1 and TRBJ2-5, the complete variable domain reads KAGVTQTPRYLIKTRGQQVTLSCSPISGHRSVSWYQQTPGQGLQFLFEYFSETQRNKGNFPGRFSGRQFSNSRSEMNVSTLELGDSALYLCASSLGLAGTQETQYFGPGTRLLVL.

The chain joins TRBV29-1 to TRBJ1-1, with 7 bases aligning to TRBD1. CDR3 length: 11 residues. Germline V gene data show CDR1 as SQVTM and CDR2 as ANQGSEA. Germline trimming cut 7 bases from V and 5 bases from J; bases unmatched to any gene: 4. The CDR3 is CSAGGQTEAFF. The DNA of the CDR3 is TGCAGCGCTGGGGGACAGACTGAAGCTTTCTTT.

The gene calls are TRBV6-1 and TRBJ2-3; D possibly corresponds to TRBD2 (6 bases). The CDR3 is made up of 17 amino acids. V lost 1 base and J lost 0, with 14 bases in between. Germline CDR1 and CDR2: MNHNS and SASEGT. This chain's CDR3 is CASSEEGSGPSTDTQYF. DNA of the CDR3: TGTGCCAGCAGTGAAGAAGGTAGCGGACCTAGCACAGATACGCAGTATTTT.

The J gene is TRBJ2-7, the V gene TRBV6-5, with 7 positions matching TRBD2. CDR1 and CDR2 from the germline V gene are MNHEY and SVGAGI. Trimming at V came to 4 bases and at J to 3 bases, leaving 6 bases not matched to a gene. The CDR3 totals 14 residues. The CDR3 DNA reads TGTGCCAGCAGTTCCTGGGAGGGACTCTACGAGCAGTACTTC. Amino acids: CASSSWEGLYEQYF.

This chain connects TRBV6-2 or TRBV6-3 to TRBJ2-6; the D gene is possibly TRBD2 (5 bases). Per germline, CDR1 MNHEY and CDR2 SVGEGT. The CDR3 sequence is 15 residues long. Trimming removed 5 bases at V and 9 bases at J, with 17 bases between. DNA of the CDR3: TGTGCCAGCAGTAGCGGTTGGGGAGCTCGCAACGTCCTGACTTTC. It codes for CASSSGWGARNVLTF.

Here the CDR3 DNA reads TGTGCCAGCACACACGGTCGGGGGGGCCTCCAAGAGACCCAGTACTTC. It yields the protein CASTHGRGGLQETQYF. The chain links TRBV3-1 (or the pseudogene TRBV3-2) to TRBJ2-5; 8 nucleotides match TRBD2. The germline gives CDR1 LGHDT, CDR2 YNNKEL (reference sequence). The CDR3 has 16 amino acids. The V gene end was trimmed by 7 bases and the J gene end by 1 base; junction bases not matched to a gene: 11.

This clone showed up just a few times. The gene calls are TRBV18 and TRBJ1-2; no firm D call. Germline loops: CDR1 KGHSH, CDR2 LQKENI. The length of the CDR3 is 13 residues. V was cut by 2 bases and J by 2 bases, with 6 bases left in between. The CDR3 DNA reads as TGTGCCAGCTCACCAAAGGAGAACTATGGCTACACCTTC. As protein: CASSPKENYGYTF. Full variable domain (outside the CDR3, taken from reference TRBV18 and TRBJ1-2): NAGVMQNPRHLVRRRGQEARLRCSPMKGHSHVYWYRQLPEEGLKFMVYLQKENIIDESGMPKERFSAEFPKEGPSILRIQQVVRGDSAAYFCASSPKENYGYTFGSGTRLTVV.

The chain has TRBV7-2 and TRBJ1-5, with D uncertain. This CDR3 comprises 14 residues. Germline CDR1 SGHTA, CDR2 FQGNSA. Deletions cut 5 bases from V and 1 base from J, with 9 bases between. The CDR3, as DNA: TGTGCCAGCAGCCCCGACATAAGCAATCAGCCCCAGCATTTT. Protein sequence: CASSPDISNQPQHF.

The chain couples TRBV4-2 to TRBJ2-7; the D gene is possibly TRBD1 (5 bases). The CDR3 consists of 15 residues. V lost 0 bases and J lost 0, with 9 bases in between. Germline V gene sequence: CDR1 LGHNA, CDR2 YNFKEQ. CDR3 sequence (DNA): TGTGCCAGCAGCCAAGAACTGGACAACTCCTACGAGCAGTACTTC. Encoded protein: CASSQELDNSYEQYF.

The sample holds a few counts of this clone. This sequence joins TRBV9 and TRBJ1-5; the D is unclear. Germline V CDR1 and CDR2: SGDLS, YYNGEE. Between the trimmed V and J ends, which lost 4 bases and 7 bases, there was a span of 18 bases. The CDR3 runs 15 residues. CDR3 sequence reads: CASSPAPGVDQPQHF. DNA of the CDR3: TGTGCCAGCAGCCCCGCCCCCGGGGTGGACCAGCCCCAGCATTTT. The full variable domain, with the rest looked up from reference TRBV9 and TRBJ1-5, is DSGVTQTPKHLITATGQRVTLRCSPRSGDLSVYWYQQSLDQGLQFLIQYYNGEERAKGNILERFSAQQFPDLHSELNLSSLELGDSALYFCASSPAPGVDQPQHFGDGTRLSIL.

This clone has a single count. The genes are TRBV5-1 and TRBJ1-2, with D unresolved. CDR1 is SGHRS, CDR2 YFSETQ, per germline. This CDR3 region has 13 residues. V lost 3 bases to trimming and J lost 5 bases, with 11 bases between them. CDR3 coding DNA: TGCGCCAGCAGCTCACAGATAAGATATGGCTACACCTTC. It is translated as CASSSQIRYGYTF. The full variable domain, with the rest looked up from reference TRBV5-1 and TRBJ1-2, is KAGVTQTPRYLIKTRGQQVTLSCSPISGHRSVSWYQQTPGQGLQFLFEYFSETQRNKGNFPGRFSGRQFSNSRSEMNVSTLELGDSALYLCASSSQIRYGYTFGSGTRLTVV.

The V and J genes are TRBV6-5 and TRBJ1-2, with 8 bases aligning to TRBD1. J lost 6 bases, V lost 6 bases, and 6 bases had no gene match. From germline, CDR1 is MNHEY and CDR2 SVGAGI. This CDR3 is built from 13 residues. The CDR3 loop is CASSTTGEHGYTF. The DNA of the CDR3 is TGTGCCAGCAGCACGACAGGGGAGCATGGCTACACCTTC.

This chain's CDR3 is CASSFGVSEQYF. In DNA, the CDR3 is TGTGCCAGCAGCTTCGGGGTCAGCGAGCAGTACTTC. The J gene is TRBJ2-7, the V gene TRBV7-9; possibly TRBD2 for D (5 bases). The CDR3 runs 12 residues. Germline assignment: CDR1 SEHNR and CDR2 FQNEAQ (reference sequence). V lost 3 bases and J lost 6, with 9 bases in between.